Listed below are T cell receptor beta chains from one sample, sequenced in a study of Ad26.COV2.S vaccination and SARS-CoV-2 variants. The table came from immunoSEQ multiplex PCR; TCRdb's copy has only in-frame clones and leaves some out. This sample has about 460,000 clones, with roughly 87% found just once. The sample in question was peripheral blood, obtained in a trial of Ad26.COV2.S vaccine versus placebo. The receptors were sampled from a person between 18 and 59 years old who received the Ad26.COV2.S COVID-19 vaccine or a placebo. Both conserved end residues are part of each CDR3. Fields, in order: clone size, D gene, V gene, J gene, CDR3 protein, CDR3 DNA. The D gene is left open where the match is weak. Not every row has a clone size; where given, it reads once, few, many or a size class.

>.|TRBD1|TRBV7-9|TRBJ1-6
CASSIGTGSSPLHF
TGTGCCAGCAGCATCGGGACAGGGAGTTCACCCCTCCACTTT
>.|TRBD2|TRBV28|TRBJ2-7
CASRLAPTYEQYF
TGTGCCAGCCGACTAGCGCCGACCTACGAGCAGTACTTC
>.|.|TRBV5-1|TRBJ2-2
CASSGRTGTPNTGELFF
TGCGCCAGCAGCGGACGAACAGGGACTCCGAACACCGGGGAGCTGTTTTTT
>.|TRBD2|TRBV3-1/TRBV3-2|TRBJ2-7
CASRLAGAIHYEQYF
TGTGCCAGCAGGCTAGCGGGAGCGATACACTACGAGCAGTACTTC
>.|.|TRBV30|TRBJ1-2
CAWSPDSDYGYTF
TGTGCCTGGAGTCCCGACAGTGACTATGGCTACACCTTC
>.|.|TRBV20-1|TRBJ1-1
CSAAPGLTLF
TGCAGTGCTGCCCCGGGCCTTACCCTCTTT
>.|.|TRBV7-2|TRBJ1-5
CASSLDVSYQPQHF
TGTGCCAGCAGCTTAGACGTCTCTTATCAGCCCCAGCATTTT
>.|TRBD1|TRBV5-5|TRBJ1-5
CASSSAGTGNQPQHF
TGTGCCAGCAGCTCGGCCGGGACAGGGAATCAGCCCCAGCATTTT
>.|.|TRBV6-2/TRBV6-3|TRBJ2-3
CASSYVAGMPRNTDTQYF
TGTGCCAGCAGTTACGTGGCAGGGATGCCACGAAACACAGATACGCAGTATTTT
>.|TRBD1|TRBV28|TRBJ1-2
CASSKEGAEGYGYTF
TGTGCCAGCAGTAAGGAGGGGGCGGAGGGCTATGGCTACACCTTC
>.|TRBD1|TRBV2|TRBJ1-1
CASNIRDRVNTEAFF
TGTGCCAGCAATATCCGGGACAGGGTGAACACTGAAGCTTTCTTT
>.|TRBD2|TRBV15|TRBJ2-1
CATSRELAGDNEQFF
TGTGCCACCAGCAGGGAACTAGCGGGAGACAATGAGCAGTTCTTC
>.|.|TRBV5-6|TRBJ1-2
CASSLNYGYTF
TGTGCCAGCAGCTTAAACTATGGCTACACCTTC
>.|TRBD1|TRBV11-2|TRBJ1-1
CASSFRQGRQYTEAFF
TGTGCCAGCAGCTTCCGACAGGGCCGTCAATACACTGAAGCTTTCTTT
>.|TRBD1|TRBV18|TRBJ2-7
CASSPGQGTYEQYF
TGTGCCAGCTCACCGGGACAGGGGACATACGAGCAGTACTTC
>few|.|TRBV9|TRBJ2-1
CASARRGGVNNEQFF
TGTGCCAGCGCCCGGAGGGGGGGGGTTAACAATGAGCAGTTCTTC
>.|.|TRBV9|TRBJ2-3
CASSVSTGGHTDTQYF
TGTGCCAGCAGCGTTTCCACGGGGGGCCACACAGATACGCAGTATTTT
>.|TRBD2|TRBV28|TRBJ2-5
CASSPLAAYQETQYF
TGTGCCAGCAGTCCACTAGCGGCGTACCAAGAGACCCAGTACTTC
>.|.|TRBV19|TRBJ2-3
CASSIVSRPSTDTQYF
TGTGCCAGTAGTATCGTAAGCAGACCTAGCACAGATACGCAGTATTTT
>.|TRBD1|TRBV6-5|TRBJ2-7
CASSFGRGTGNDEQYF
TGTGCCAGCAGTTTCGGAAGGGGGACAGGCAACGACGAGCAGTACTTC
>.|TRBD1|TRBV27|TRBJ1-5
CASSLSGTGKLYQPQHF
TGTGCCAGCAGTCTGTCCGGGACAGGGAAACTTTATCAGCCCCAGCATTTT
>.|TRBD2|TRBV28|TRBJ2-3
CASSPRLARSTDTQYF
TGTGCCAGCAGCCCTAGACTAGCGAGAAGCACAGATACGCAGTATTTT
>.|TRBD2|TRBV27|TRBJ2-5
CASRRTSGGEETQYF
TGTGCCAGCAGAAGGACTAGCGGGGGGGAAGAGACCCAGTACTTC
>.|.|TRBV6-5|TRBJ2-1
CASTQRTLERNEQFF
TGTGCCAGCACCCAAAGGACCCTAGAGCGCAATGAGCAGTTCTTC
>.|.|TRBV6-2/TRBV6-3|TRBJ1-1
CASSYYTEAFF
TGTGCCAGCAGTTATTACACTGAAGCTTTCTTT
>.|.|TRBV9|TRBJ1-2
CASSALGHAVGGYTF
TGTGCCAGCAGCGCTTTGGGACACGCGGTGGGGGGCTACACCTTC
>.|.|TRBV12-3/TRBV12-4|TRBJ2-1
CASSLARIEQFF
TGTGCCAGCAGTTTAGCGCGCATTGAGCAGTTCTTC
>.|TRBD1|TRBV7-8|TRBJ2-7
CASSLIGTGKPEQYF
TGTGCCAGCAGCCTTATCGGGACAGGGAAGCCCGAGCAGTACTTC
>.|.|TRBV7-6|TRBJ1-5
CASSLAAGTNQPQHF
TGTGCCAGCAGCTTAGCCGCAGGGACCAATCAGCCCCAGCATTTT
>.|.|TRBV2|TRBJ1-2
CASSESAEMGYTF
TGTGCCAGCAGTGAATCGGCGGAAATGGGCTACACCTTC
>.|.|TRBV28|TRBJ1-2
CASSLKTGYPNYGYTF
TGTGCCAGCAGTTTAAAGACAGGCTACCCTAACTATGGCTACACCTTC
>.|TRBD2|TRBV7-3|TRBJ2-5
CASSPRAGEETQYF
TGTGCCAGCAGCCCCCGAGCGGGAGAAGAGACCCAGTACTTC
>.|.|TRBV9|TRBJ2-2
CASSVEGGYGTGELFF
TGTGCCAGCAGCGTAGAAGGGGGGTATGGTACCGGGGAGCTGTTTTTT
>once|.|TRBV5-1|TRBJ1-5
CASSPDGSNQPQHF
TGCGCCAGCAGCCCGGACGGTAGCAATCAGCCCCAGCATTTT
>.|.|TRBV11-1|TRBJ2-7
CASSPRGLSFYEQYF
TGTGCCAGCAGCCCGAGGGGACTTTCCTTCTACGAGCAGTACTTC
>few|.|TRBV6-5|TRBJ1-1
CASLQLGEAFF
TGTGCCAGCCTCCAGTTGGGTGAAGCTTTCTTT
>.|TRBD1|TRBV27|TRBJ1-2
CASSWDRWRGYTF
TGTGCCAGCAGTTGGGACAGATGGAGGGGCTACACCTTC
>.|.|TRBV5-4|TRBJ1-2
CASSSAIQQGRSGGYTF
TGTGCCAGCAGCTCAGCCATACAACAGGGACGCTCGGGTGGCTACACCTTC
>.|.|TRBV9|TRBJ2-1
CASSGNSVNEQFF
TGTGCCAGCAGCGGGAACAGCGTGAATGAGCAGTTCTTC
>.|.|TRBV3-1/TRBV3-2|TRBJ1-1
CAAGAGMNTEAFF
TGTGCCGCCGGGGCAGGCATGAACACTGAAGCTTTCTTT
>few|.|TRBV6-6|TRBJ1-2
CASKIGSANYGYTF
TGTGCCAGCAAAATCGGCAGTGCAAACTATGGCTACACCTTC
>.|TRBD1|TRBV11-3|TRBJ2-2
CASSLGQGANTGELFF
TGTGCCAGCAGCTTAGGACAGGGGGCGAACACCGGGGAGCTGTTTTTT
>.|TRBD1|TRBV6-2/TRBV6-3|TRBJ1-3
CASSYLWDSSGNTIYF
TGTGCCAGCAGTTACCTCTGGGACAGCTCTGGAAACACCATATATTTT
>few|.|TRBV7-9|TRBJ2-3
CASSPQVSTDTQYF
TGTGCCAGCAGCCCCCAAGTCAGCACAGATACGCAGTATTTT
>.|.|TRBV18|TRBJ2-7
CASSSDRSYEQYF
TGTGCCAGCTCGTCCGACAGATCCTACGAGCAGTACTTC